Below, 30 T cell receptor beta chains from the same sample are listed, as sequenced in a study of response to subunit inactivated influenza vaccine. TCRdb analysed the RT-PCR reads with MiXCR anew, one entry per CDR3 protein. The table has approximately 530,000 distinct CDR3 sequences, 10% to 15% seen once. The specimen was PBMCs from blood, collected 40 to 50 days after vaccination. Source of these receptors: a man in his fifties who received an inactivated influenza vaccine.

The chain couples TRBV28 to TRBJ2-5; the D is unclear. The CDR3 consists of 10 residues. Germline V gene lookup returns CDR1 MDHEN and CDR2 SYDVKM. V was shortened by 8 bases and J by 1 base, with 2 bases between the two germline ends. CDR3 nucleotides: TGTGCCAGCGCCCAAGAGACCCAGTACTTC. Amino acids: CASAQETQYF.

This clonotype turned up a few times. The CDR3 sequence is CAISESGQGMNTEAFF. CDR3 nucleotides: TGTGCCATCAGTGAGTCGGGACAGGGGATGAACACTGAAGCTTTCTTT. The chain recombines TRBV10-3 with TRBJ1-1, with 10 positions matching TRBD1. V lost 0 bases to trimming and J lost 0 bases; unmatched junction nucleotides: 1. Germline CDR1 and CDR2: ENHRY and SYGVKD. The CDR3 extends over 16 amino acids.

The sample holds a few counts of this clonotype. This chain's CDR3 is CAISQYRDPNGYTF. The DNA of the CDR3 is TGTGCCATCAGTCAATACAGGGATCCGAATGGCTACACCTTC. This chain joins TRBV10-3 and TRBJ1-2, with a weak D call TRBD1 (6 bases). V was cut by 5 bases and J by 6 bases, with 16 bases left in between. This CDR3 is 14 amino acids long. Germline lookup yields CDR1 ENHRY and CDR2 SYGVKD.

This clonotype was counted between two and nine times. The gene calls are TRBV15 and TRBJ1-4; D is undetermined. The CDR3 spans 16 residues. Trimming left V 0 bases short and J 0 bases short, with 8 bases between. Germline V gives CDR1 LNHNV, CDR2 YYDKDF (reference sequence). The CDR3 DNA reads TGTGCCACCAGCAGAGATTTACCGGCAACTAATGAAAAACTGTTTTTT. The encoded protein is CATSRDLPATNEKLFF.

This clonotype was counted between two and nine times. The V and J genes are TRBV6-5 and TRBJ2-1; 10 nucleotides line up with TRBD1. Germline lookup yields CDR1 MNHEY and CDR2 SVGAGI. This CDR3 region has 15 residues. V shed 0 bases and J 7 bases; nucleotides not matched to a gene: 3. The CDR3 protein is CASSYSGQGGNEQFF. In DNA, the CDR3 is TGTGCCAGCAGTTACTCCGGACAGGGGGGGAATGAGCAGTTCTTC.

This chain's CDR3 is CASGGRGPNTGELFF. The CDR3 bases are TGTGCCAGCGGAGGGCGAGGACCGAACACCGGGGAGCTGTTTTTT. This chain connects TRBV25-1 to TRBJ2-2; possible D gene TRBD2, 6 bases. Per the germline V gene, CDR1 is MGHDK and CDR2 is SYGVNS. CDR3 length equals 15 residues. Trimming shortened V by 8 bases and J by 0 bases, and 13 bases separated the two germline ends.

This clonotype was seen more than once but under ten times. V and J are TRBV5-6 and TRBJ2-5, with no clear D. The CDR3 sequence is 15 residues long. Trimming left V 4 bases short and J 4 bases short, with 17 bases between. Germline CDR1 and CDR2: SGHDT and YYEEEE. The CDR3 here is CASSPPGRMRETQYF. In nucleotides, the CDR3 is TGTGCCAGCAGCCCTCCGGGCCGGATGAGAGAGACCCAGTACTTC.

The chain joins TRBV7-2 to TRBJ2-7; the match to TRBD2 covers 10 bases. V was pared by 5 bases and J by 6 bases, with 10 bases of the junction left unmatched. The CDR3 consists of 15 residues. Per the germline V gene, CDR1 is SGHTA and CDR2 is FQGNSA. The CDR3 nucleotides read TGTGCCAGCAGCCAGGGGCTAGCGGGAGCCTTCGAGCAGTACTTC. It codes for CASSQGLAGAFEQYF.

This clonotype was observed many times. The chain combines TRBV20-1 with TRBJ2-1; 8 bases are a match to TRBD2. The CDR3 loop spans 18 amino acids. Losses at the gene ends were 0 bases for V and 1 base for J; bases not matched to a gene: 11. Germline lookup yields CDR1 DFQATT and CDR2 SNEGSKA (reference sequence). The CDR3 region has the DNA TGCAGTGCTAGAGACGGACTAGCACCGAGAGGATCCTACAATGAGCAGTTCTTC. It is translated as CSARDGLAPRGSYNEQFF.

This clonotype was counted at least ten times. This chain uses TRBV5-8 with TRBJ1-1, with TRBD1 matching 10 bases. V dropped 3 bases and J dropped 0; count of bases not matched to a gene: 2. The germline gives CDR1 SGHTS, CDR2 YDEGEE. CDR3 length equals 15 residues. The CDR3 nucleotides are TGTGCCAGCAGCTACGGACAGGGGGTGAACACTGAAGCTTTCTTT. This gives the protein CASSYGQGVNTEAFF.

This clonotype was seen a few times. The chain is built from TRBV18 and TRBJ2-2; maybe TRBD1 (6 bases). This CDR3 is built from 15 residues. Looked up from germline, CDR1 is KGHSH and CDR2 is LQKENI. V was trimmed by 5 bases and J by 0 bases, leaving 10 bases between them. CDR3 sequence: CASSRQDSNTGELFF. The DNA for the CDR3 is TGTGCCAGCTCAAGACAGGACTCGAACACCGGGGAGCTGTTTTTT.

This clonotype showed up just a few times. This chain links TRBV10-2 with TRBJ2-5; D may be TRBD2 (6 bases). CDR1 WSHSY and CDR2 SAAADI come from the germline V gene. Trimming left V 2 bases short and J 7 bases short, with 14 bases between. The CDR3 is 14 amino acids. CDR3 in DNA: TGCGCCAGCAGTGAGGGGACTGCTGGGGCGACCCAGTACTTC. It specifies CASSEGTAGATQYF.

This clonotype appeared a few times. V is TRBV6-1 and J is TRBJ2-1; 9 bases agree with TRBD1. The CDR3 totals 15 residues. Trimming removed 2 bases from V and 7 bases from J; junction bases left unmatched: 6. Per the germline V gene, CDR1 is MNHNS and CDR2 is SASEGT. CDR3 protein: CASSESTGGWNEQFF. Written as DNA, the CDR3 is TGTGCCAGCAGTGAAAGCACAGGGGGCTGGAATGAGCAGTTCTTC.

About this clonotype itself: One base away lies a much larger clone, so this may be a sequencing read error. The chain is built from TRBV5-5 and TRBJ1-2; D gene uncertain. The CDR3 totals 16 residues. The germline CDR1 and CDR2 sequences are SGHKS and YYEKEE (reference sequence). The CDR3 DNA sequence: TGTGCCAGCAGCTGGGATTGGAAGGGAGGCGCCTATGGCTACGCCTTC. Amino acid sequence: CASSWDWKGGAYGYAF.

The chain uses TRBV7-9 and TRBJ2-5, with TRBD2 matching 10 bases. From germline, CDR1 is SEHNR and CDR2 FQNEAQ (reference sequence). The length of the CDR3 is 16 residues. The V and J ends lost 2 bases and 3 bases, in that order; junction bases with no gene match: 6. CDR3 loop: CASSLIGLAGEETQYF. Written as DNA, the CDR3 is TGTGCCAGCAGCTTAATAGGCCTAGCGGGGGAAGAGACCCAGTACTTC.

Turning to this clonotype: This may be a read error, as it is one base from a much larger clone. The V and J genes are TRBV6-2 or TRBV6-3 and TRBJ2-1; D possibly corresponds to TRBD1 (6 bases). V was pared by 6 bases and J by 4 bases, with 10 bases between. Germline assignment: CDR1 MNHEY and CDR2 SVGEGT. This CDR3 comprises 13 residues. The CDR3 loop reads CASSFGQYNEQFF. The CDR3 DNA reads TGTGCCAGCAGCTTCGGACAGTACAATGAGCAGTTCTTC.

The rearrangement uses TRBV29-1 and TRBJ2-1; 16 bases align to TRBD2. There are 17 residues in the CDR3. Germline values: CDR1 SQVTM, CDR2 ANQGSEA. Trimming took 7 bases from V and 5 from J; bases not matched to a gene: 11. CDR3 DNA: TGCAGCGCCGAACCGGGACTAGCGGGAGGGCCGAACAATGAGCAGTTCTTC. Translating gives CSAEPGLAGGPNNEQFF.

The V gene is TRBV5-1, the J gene TRBJ2-7; 10 positions agree with TRBD1. The CDR3 has 17 residues. The germline V gene encodes CDR1 SGHRS and CDR2 YFSETQ. V lost 0 bases, J lost 6 bases, and 12 bases stayed unmatched. CDR3 nucleotide sequence: TGCGCCAGCAGCTTGGCTCCACTGGGGACAGGGGTATCCGAGCAGTACTTC. Its protein is CASSLAPLGTGVSEQYF.

In its sample, this clonotype was seen a few times. This chain joins TRBV6-5 and TRBJ2-1; TRBD1 or TRBD2 may be the D gene (5 bases each). The CDR3 covers 17 residues. V was pared by 6 bases and J by 1 base, with 19 bases between. Per germline, CDR1 MNHEY and CDR2 SVGAGI. The CDR3 sequence: CASSYPRGRESYNEQFF. The CDR3, as DNA: TGTGCCAGCAGCTACCCTAGGGGCAGGGAGTCCTACAATGAGCAGTTCTTC.

This clonotype was observed at least ten times. The chain recombines TRBV20-1 with TRBJ2-3; 8 positions match TRBD2. Germline V gives CDR1 DFQATT, CDR2 SNEGSKA (reference sequence). V lost 6 bases to trimming and J lost 5 bases; unmatched junction nucleotides: 16. The CDR3 loop spans 16 amino acids. For the CDR3, the DNA is TGCAGTGCCCCGGATCCACGGGAGGGCCAGGGAGATACGCAGTATTTT. It specifies CSAPDPREGQGDTQYF.

V is TRBV7-9 and J is TRBJ1-1; 8 nucleotides align to TRBD1. Germline CDR1 reads SEHNR; CDR2 reads FQNEAQ (reference sequence). The junction had 13 bases not matched to a gene; V was cut back by 4 bases and J by 3 bases. This CDR3 contains 17 residues. The CDR3, as DNA: TGTGCCAGCAGCTCCTCAGGACAGGGAGGGTTTGACACTGAAGCTTTCTTT. Protein sequence: CASSSSGQGGFDTEAFF.

The table lists this clonotype with a few counts. The J gene is TRBJ2-2, the V gene TRBV10-3, with 8 nucleotides matching TRBD2. V lost 4 bases and J lost 1; bases outside the gene matches: 2. This CDR3 spans 15 amino acids. Per the germline V gene, CDR1 is ENHRY and CDR2 is SYGVKD. The CDR3 DNA reads as TGTGCCATCAGTGTCCTAGCGGGGAACACCGGGGAGCTGTTTTTT. It encodes CAISVLAGNTGELFF.

The J gene is TRBJ2-3, the V gene TRBV29-1; perhaps TRBD1 as D (5 bases). The V end was cut by 7 bases, the J end by 5 bases, with 19 bases between. Germline-derived CDR1 and CDR2 are SQVTM and ANQGSEA. This CDR3 contains 14 residues. The CDR3 region is CSAGYRISIDTQYF. The CDR3 DNA sequence: TGCAGCGCGGGTTACAGGATTTCGATAGATACGCAGTATTTT.

The table lists this clonotype with a few counts. This chain joins TRBV6-1 and TRBJ2-3; D tentatively reads TRBD1 or TRBD2 (5 bases each). CDR3 length equals 15 residues. V was shortened by 8 bases and J by 4 bases, with 19 bases between the two germline ends. The germline gives CDR1 MNHNS, CDR2 SASEGT. In nucleotides, the CDR3 is TGTGCCAGCTCTAAGGGGAGTCTCTTGGCAGATACGCAGTATTTT. It translates to CASSKGSLLADTQYF.

The rearrangement links TRBV5-5 to TRBJ1-4; D possibly corresponds to TRBD1 (6 bases). V lost 4 bases and J 5 bases, leaving 24 bases between the germline ends. Germline CDR1 is SGHKS and CDR2 is YYEKEE (reference sequence). The CDR3 is 18 residues long. CDR3 DNA sequence: TGTGCCAGCAGCATTTACAGGGAAAGGGCTGGGATGAATGAAAAACTGTTTTTT. Translation: CASSIYRERAGMNEKLFF. Full variable domain (outside the CDR3, taken from reference TRBV5-5 and TRBJ1-4): DAGVTQSPTHLIKTRGQQVTLRCSPISGHKSVSWYQQVLGQGPQFIFQYYEKEERGRGNFPDRFSARQFPNYSSELNVNALLLGDSALYLCASSIYRERAGMNEKLFFGSGTQLSVL.

V is TRBV5-1 and J is TRBJ2-7; D is perhaps TRBD2 (5 bases). The V and J ends lost 4 bases and 7 bases respectively, with 27 bases between them. Germline V gene sequence: CDR1 SGHRS, CDR2 YFSETQ. The CDR3 is made up of 17 amino acids. CDR3 sequence: CASSPLGATGVGNEQYF. The DNA for the CDR3 is TGCGCCAGCAGCCCGTTGGGAGCAACTGGGGTCGGAAATGAGCAGTACTTC.

The chain carries TRBV4-3 and TRBJ2-3; TRBD2 matches 9 bases. The junction had 8 bases not matched to a gene; V was cut back by 4 bases and J by 0 bases. This CDR3 has 17 amino acids. Germline CDR1 and CDR2: LGHNA and YSLEER. CDR3 sequence reads: CASSPGTRGGSTDTQYF. As DNA, the CDR3 is TGCGCCAGCAGCCCAGGGACGCGGGGGGGGAGCACAGATACGCAGTATTTT.

The genes are TRBV15 and TRBJ2-2, with D tentatively TRBD1 or TRBD2 (5 bases each). V was trimmed by 0 bases and J by 6 bases, leaving 11 bases between them. The CDR3 is made up of 15 amino acids. From germline, CDR1 is LNHNV and CDR2 YYDKDF (reference sequence). CDR3 in DNA: TGTGCCACCAGCAGAGAAAGGGTGGGGGCCGGGGAGCTGTTTTTT. This sequence encodes CATSRERVGAGELFF.

This clonotype came up a few times. V is TRBV20-1 and J is TRBJ1-1, with D uncertain. The CDR3 runs 14 residues. Trimming took off 0 bases at V and 5 bases at J, with 13 bases between the two ends. Germline V lookup: CDR1 DFQATT, CDR2 SNEGSKA (reference sequence). In DNA, the CDR3 is TGCAGTGCTAGAGATTTCCGGCAACGGACTGAAGCTTTCTTT. Its protein is CSARDFRQRTEAFF.

The sample holds a few counts of this clonotype. The gene calls are TRBV6-1 and TRBJ2-7, with D uncertain. The V end was cut by 2 bases, the J end by 9 bases, with 11 bases between. This CDR3 has 12 residues. Germline assignment: CDR1 MNHNS and CDR2 SASEGT. CDR3 loop: CASSESGPRQYF. CDR3 nucleotides: TGTGCCAGCAGTGAATCCGGGCCCCGGCAGTACTTC.